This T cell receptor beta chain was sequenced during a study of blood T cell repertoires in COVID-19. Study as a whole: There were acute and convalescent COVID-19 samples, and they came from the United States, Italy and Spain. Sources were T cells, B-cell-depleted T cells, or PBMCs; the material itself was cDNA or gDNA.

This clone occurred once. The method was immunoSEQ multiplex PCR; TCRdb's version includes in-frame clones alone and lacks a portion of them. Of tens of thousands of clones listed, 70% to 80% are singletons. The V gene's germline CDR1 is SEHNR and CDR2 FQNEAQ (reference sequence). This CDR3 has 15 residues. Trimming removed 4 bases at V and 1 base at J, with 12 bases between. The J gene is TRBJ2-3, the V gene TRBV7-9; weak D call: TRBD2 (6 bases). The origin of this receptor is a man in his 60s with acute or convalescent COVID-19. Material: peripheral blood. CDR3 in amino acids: CASSYVAEGTDTQYF. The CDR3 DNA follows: TGTGCCAGCAGCTATGTAGCGGAGGGCACAGATACGCAGTATTTT. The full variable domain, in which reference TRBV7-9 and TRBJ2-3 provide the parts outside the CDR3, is DTGVSQNPRHKITKRGQNVTFRCDPISEHNRLYWYRQTLGQGPEFLTYFQNEAQLEKSRLLSDRFSAERPKGSFSTLEIQRTEQGDSAMYLCASSYVAEGTDTQYFGPGTRLTVL.